This T cell receptor (beta chain) was documented in a study of molecular identifiers for immune sequencing clone quantification (dated by TCRdb to about 2018). With respect to the entire study: For a replicate experiment, RNA from around 20,000 or 99,000 naive CD8 T cells was divided into five aliquots, of which four were sequenced. CD8 T cells were used in a methods study to benchmark molecular-identifier clustering-based TCR repertoire sequencing (MIDCIRS) and TCR RNA copy counting. Study-wide conclusions, independent of this receptor: A single cell's worth of spiked-in Jurkat TCR RNA was reported detectable even among under 1.1 million naive CD8 T cells. Without barcode sub-clustering, chimeric consensus sequences inflated TCR diversity; chimeras reached as high as 47%. The sizes of highly expanded clones could end up underestimated when identical TCR molecules share a barcode. In CMV-specific effector cells, clones with more than 20 RNA copies accounted for over 98% of molecules, whereas in naive cells such clones accounted for under 1%. Approximately 3 recovered TCR RNA copies per cell were obtained by modeling, versus about 9.7 by digital PCR, implying a capture efficiency of roughly 32%. Spiked-in Jurkat TCR RNA (roughly 10 copies' worth), which is not part of the donor repertoire, was contained in the naive libraries.

Library generation was performed with PCR. Reads for this sample came from an Illumina HiSeq 4000. Preparation of bulk TCR libraries followed a previously described approach, with the TCR primers listed in Table S5. Purification of total RNA was performed with the Qiagen AllPrep DNA/RNA kit. Before any analysis, reads coming from multiple sequencing runs of the same library were combined into one pool. Turning to the authors' computational methods: Only reads with exact TCR constant sequence were kept, trimmed to 150 nt, and grouped by their 12-nt molecular barcodes. Reads in each barcode group were sub-clustered using a 15% Levenshtein threshold, and a quality-weighted consensus sequence was built for each RNA molecule. Non-functional sequences were removed, as were lower-count sequences one edit away from another. Barcode sub-clusters with fewer than 20% of the maximum read count were removed, based on fitting two negative binomial distributions. TCRdb trimmed the raw reads at Q25, called clones with MiXCR and kept productive beta chains. Rows are combined by CDR3 protein, so each entry shows the most common genes and DNA. The V and J calls were determined by TCRdb, not by the authors. A total of about half a million distinct CDR3 sequences appear in this sample, around a fifth of them only once. Under 0.85% of the sample lies in the top ten.

About this clonotype itself: Its antigen is still unknown. Base-call qualities are not available, and no considerably larger clone is one nucleotide away.

Naive CD8 T cell libraries were made from about 20,000 to 1,000,000 sorted cells using 10%, 30% or 50% of purified RNA. On a BD FACSAria II, naive CD8 T cells were FACS-sorted as CD8+CD4-CCR7+CD45RA+ and collected into RLT Plus buffer. To test detection sensitivity, Jurkat RNA equal to about nine TCR copies was added to samples of about 20,000-1,000,000 naive CD8 T cells. CD8 T cells were enriched using RosetteSep CD8+ T Cell Enrichment Cocktail and Ficoll-Paque, and the enriched cells then underwent ACK red cell lysis. V trim: 0 bases; J trim: 4 bases; unmatched bases: 14. From a lookup of the germline V gene (reference sequence), CDR1 and CDR2 are DFQATT and SNEGSKA. Spanning cysteine to phenylalanine, the CDR3 consists of 19 amino acids. Left in the record is the CDR3 DNA by itself, 57 bases read in frame from the first base.

The rearranged chain carries TRBV20-1 and TRBJ2-2, and TRBD2 matches 10 of the central bases. The specimen was naive CD8+ T cells from blood, with Jurkat cell RNA spiked in. The sample's cell subset or site, from its label and the paper: FACS-sorted CD8+CD4-CCR7+CD45RA+ naive T cells. The clonotype comes from a human donor in good health. Some libraries in this study had Jurkat cell RNA spiked in. The DNA is TGCAGTGCTAGAGATTTGAGACCTAGCGGGAGACGGGGCACCGGGGAGCTGTTTTTT. Protein translation: CSARDLRPSGRRGTGELFF.